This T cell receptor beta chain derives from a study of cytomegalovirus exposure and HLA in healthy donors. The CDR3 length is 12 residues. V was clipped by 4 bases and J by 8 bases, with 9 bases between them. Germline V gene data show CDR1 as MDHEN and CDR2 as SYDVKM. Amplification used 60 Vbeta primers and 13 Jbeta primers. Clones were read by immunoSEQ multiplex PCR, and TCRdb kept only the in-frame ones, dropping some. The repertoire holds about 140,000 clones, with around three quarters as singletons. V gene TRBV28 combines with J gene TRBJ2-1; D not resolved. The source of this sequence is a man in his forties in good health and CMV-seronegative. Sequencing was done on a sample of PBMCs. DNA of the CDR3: TGTGCCAGCAGTTCAGGTATTCATGAGCAGTTCTTC. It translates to CASSSGIHEQFF.